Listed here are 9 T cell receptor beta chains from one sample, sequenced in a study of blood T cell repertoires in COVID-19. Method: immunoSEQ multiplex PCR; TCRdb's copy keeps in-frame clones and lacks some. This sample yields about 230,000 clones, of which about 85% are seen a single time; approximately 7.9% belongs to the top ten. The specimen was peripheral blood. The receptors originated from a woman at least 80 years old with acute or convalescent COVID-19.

CDR3 sequence: CASREGGENTEAFF. The CDR3 DNA reads TGTGCCAGCAGAGAGGGAGGTGAGAACACTGAAGCTTTCTTT. V gene TRBV6-6 combines with J gene TRBJ1-1, with D uncertain. Germline loops: CDR1 MNHNY, CDR2 SVGAGI (reference sequence). The CDR3 runs 14 residues. Trimming removed 6 bases at V and 1 base at J, with 12 bases between.

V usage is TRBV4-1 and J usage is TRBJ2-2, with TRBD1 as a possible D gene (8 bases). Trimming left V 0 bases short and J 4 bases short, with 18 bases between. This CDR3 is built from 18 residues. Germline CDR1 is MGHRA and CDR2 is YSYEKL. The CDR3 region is CASSQDLGYRGGTGELFF. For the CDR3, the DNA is TGCGCCAGCAGCCAAGACTTAGGCTACAGGGGGGGCACCGGGGAGCTGTTTTTT.

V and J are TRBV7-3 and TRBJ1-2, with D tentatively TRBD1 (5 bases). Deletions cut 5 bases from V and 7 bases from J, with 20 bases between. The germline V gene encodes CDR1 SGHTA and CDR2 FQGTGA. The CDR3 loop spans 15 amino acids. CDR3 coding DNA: TGTGCCAGCAGCGAATCCGGGGGTACCACGGGTGGCTACACCTTC. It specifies CASSESGGTTGGYTF.

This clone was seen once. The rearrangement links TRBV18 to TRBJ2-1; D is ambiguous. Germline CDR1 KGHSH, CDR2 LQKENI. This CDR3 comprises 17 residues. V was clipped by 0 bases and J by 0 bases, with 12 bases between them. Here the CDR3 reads CASSPPLGGPSYNEQFF. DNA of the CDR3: TGTGCCAGCTCACCACCCCTAGGCGGTCCCTCCTACAATGAGCAGTTCTTC.

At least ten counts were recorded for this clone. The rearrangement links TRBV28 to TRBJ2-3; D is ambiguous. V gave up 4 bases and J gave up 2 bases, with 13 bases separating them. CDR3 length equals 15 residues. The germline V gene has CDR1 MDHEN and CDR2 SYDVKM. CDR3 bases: TGTGCCAGCAGTTCGCCCCCGCAGGTCACAGATACGCAGTATTTT. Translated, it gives CASSSPPQVTDTQYF.

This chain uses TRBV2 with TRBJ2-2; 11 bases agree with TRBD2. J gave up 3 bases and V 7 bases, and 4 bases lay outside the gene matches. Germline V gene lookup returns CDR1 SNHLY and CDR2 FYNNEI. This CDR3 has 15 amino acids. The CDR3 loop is CASTSGGLYTGELFF. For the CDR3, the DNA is TGTGCCAGCACTAGCGGGGGGCTGTACACCGGGGAGCTGTTTTTT.

The CDR3 DNA reads TGTGCCAGCTCACCACCGACCGCTTCAGGGACCATATATTTT. Encoded protein: CASSPPTASGTIYF. This rearrangement joins TRBV18 to TRBJ1-3; tentatively, D is TRBD1 (5 bases). The germline V gene encodes CDR1 KGHSH and CDR2 LQKENI. V dropped 0 bases and J dropped 10 bases, with 13 bases sitting between them. CDR3 length: 14 amino acids.

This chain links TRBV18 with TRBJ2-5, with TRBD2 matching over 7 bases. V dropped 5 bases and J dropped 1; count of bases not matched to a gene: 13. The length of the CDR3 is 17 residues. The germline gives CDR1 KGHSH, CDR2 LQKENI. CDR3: CASSALVARGSQETQYF. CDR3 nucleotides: TGTGCCAGCTCAGCTTTGGTTGCGCGGGGGTCCCAAGAGACCCAGTACTTC.

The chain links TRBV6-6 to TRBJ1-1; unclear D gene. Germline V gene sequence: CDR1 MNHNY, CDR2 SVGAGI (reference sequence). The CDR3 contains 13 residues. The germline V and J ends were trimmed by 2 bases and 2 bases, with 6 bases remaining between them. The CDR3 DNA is TGTGCCAGCAGTTACCTAGATAACACTGAAGCTTTCTTT. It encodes CASSYLDNTEAFF.